These T cell receptor beta chains were read from a single sample in a study of T-cell reconstitution after alpha-beta-depleted transplantation in children. TCRdb reanalysed the PCR reads using MiXCR and keeps one entry per CDR3 protein. The table shows about 640,000 distinct CDR3 sequences, with approximately 13% occurring only once. Sequencing used PBMCs, mostly from graft donor cells, obtained 360 days after TCRalphabeta/CD19-depleted stem cell transplant. The receptor source for this set is a male patient between 10 and 17 years old who had a stem cell transplant for acute myeloid leukemia, so the T cells may come from the graft donor. Each CDR3 is given with its conserved first and last residue. A D gene is named only where the DNA matches it firmly. Rows give clone size only sometimes, using once, few, many, or a class for an expanded clone.

TRBV29-1	10	TRBD2	TRBJ2-1	-	CSGGTIEQFF	TGCAGCGGGGGGACTATTGAGCAGTTCTTC
TRBV7-3	15	TRBD2	TRBJ2-3	few	CASSLWASGRDTQYF	TGTGCCAGCAGCTTATGGGCTAGCGGGAGGGATACGCAGTATTTT
TRBV20-1	18	TRBD2	TRBJ2-7	-	CCARDFSGRADIGHEQYF	TGCTGTGCTAGAGACTTTAGCGGGAGGGCCGATATAGGCCACGAGCAGTACTTC
TRBV27	13	-	TRBJ1-2	few	CASSLILGGGYTF	TGTGCCAGCAGTTTAATATTAGGGGGTGGCTACACCTTC
TRBV7-8	16	TRBD2	TRBJ2-7	few	CASSYLHGTSVYEQYF	TGTGCCAGCAGCTACCTCCACGGGACTAGCGTTTACGAGCAGTACTTC
TRBV29-1	13	TRBD1	TRBJ2-2	many	CSVVTGGTGELFF	TGCAGCGTCGTGACAGGGGGCACCGGGGAGCTGTTTTTT
TRBV5-1	17	-	TRBJ2-6	-	CASSFTPGSSGANVLTF	TGCGCCAGCAGCTTTACCCCCGGCAGCTCTGGGGCCAACGTCCTGACTTTC
TRBV2	14	TRBD1	TRBJ1-2	few	CASRGTGPTYGYTF	TGTGCCAGCAGAGGGACAGGGCCGACCTATGGCTACACCTTC
TRBV7-2	14	TRBD1	TRBJ2-7	-	CASSPDRGSWEQYF	TGTGCCAGCAGCCCAGACAGGGGATCTTGGGAGCAGTACTTC
TRBV6-1	16	TRBD2	TRBJ2-7	few	CASSEPYRGRAHEQYF	TGTGCCAGCAGTGAACCCTATCGGGGGAGGGCCCACGAGCAGTACTTC
TRBV7-3	15	TRBD1	TRBJ2-1	few	CASSRVGTAFNEQFF	TGTGCCAGCAGCCGAGTCGGGACAGCCTTTAATGAGCAGTTCTTC
TRBV6-5	14	TRBD1	TRBJ2-7	many	CASSSTGDSYEQYF	TGTGCCAGCAGTTCTACAGGGGACAGCTACGAGCAGTACTTC
TRBV7-2	17	-	TRBJ2-7	few	CASSLSSVESRSYEQYF	TGTGCCAGCAGCTTATCCTCGGTGGAGAGCCGGTCCTACGAGCAGTACTTC
TRBV23-1	16	TRBD1	TRBJ2-1	-	CASSQPDRVAYNEQFF	TGCGCCAGCAGTCAACCCGACAGGGTCGCCTACAATGAGCAGTTCTTC
TRBV6-2/TRBV6-3	16	TRBD2	TRBJ2-1	few	CASSYFALAGLNEQFF	TGTGCCAGCAGTTACTTTGCGCTAGCGGGTCTCAATGAGCAGTTCTTC
TRBV10-3	14	TRBD2	TRBJ2-7	-	CAIRASGTTYEQYF	TGTGCCATCCGGGCTAGCGGGACTACCTACGAGCAGTACTTC
TRBV28	10	-	TRBJ1-5	-	CATGGAPQHF	TGTGCCACCGGAGGGGCGCCCCAGCATTTT
TRBV11-1	18	TRBD2	TRBJ2-1	few	CASSHPGLAALLSDEQFF	TGTGCCAGCAGCCACCCCGGACTAGCCGCCCTCCTGAGCGATGAGCAGTTCTTC
TRBV5-1	12	-	TRBJ2-5	few	CASSTPQETQYF	TGCGCCAGCAGCACCCCCCAAGAGACCCAGTACTTC
TRBV29-1	15	TRBD2	TRBJ2-5	-	CSEAQLAGGPETQYF	TGCAGCGAAGCTCAACTAGCGGGAGGGCCGGAGACCCAGTACTTC
TRBV7-8	15	-	TRBJ2-7	medium-sized	CASSFGQPGLYEQYF	TGTGCCAGCAGCTTCGGACAGCCGGGTTTGTACGAGCAGTACTTC
TRBV5-1	14	-	TRBJ2-7	-	CASSQPGHVYEQYF	TGCGCCAGCAGTCAGCCGGGACACGTCTACGAGCAGTACTTC
TRBV25-1	15	-	TRBJ2-7	-	CASSSLRGVRGEQYF	TGTGCCAGCAGCTCTCTCAGGGGGGTTAGAGGCGAGCAGTACTTC
TRBV30	16	TRBD2	TRBJ2-5	few	CAWEIPGLAGEETQYF	TGTGCCTGGGAGATTCCGGGACTAGCGGGAGAAGAGACCCAGTACTTC
TRBV14	17	-	TRBJ2-7	many	CASSQTWRGYPPYEQYF	TGTGCCAGCAGCCAGACCTGGAGGGGCTATCCTCCCTACGAGCAGTACTTC
TRBV12-3/TRBV12-4	15	TRBD2	TRBJ2-1	few	CASSLRGARDNEQFF	TGTGCCAGCAGTCTGCGGGGGGCGCGAGACAATGAGCAGTTCTTC
TRBV2	13	-	TRBJ2-3	-	CASRRPGGRTQYF	TGTGCCAGCAGGAGACCCGGGGGCCGTACGCAGTATTTT
TRBV6-1	15	-	TRBJ2-4	-	CASRDLTLAKNIQYF	TGTGCCAGCAGGGACCTGACATTAGCCAAAAACATTCAGTACTTC
TRBV2	14	-	TRBJ1-1	once	CASTATGQNTEAFF	TGTGCCAGCACCGCCACAGGGCAGAACACTGAAGCTTTCTTT
TRBV24-1	14	-	TRBJ2-2	-	CATHSGGLTGELFF	TGTGCCACCCACTCCGGGGGGCTCACCGGGGAGCTGTTTTTT
TRBV11-2	16	-	TRBJ2-1	-	CASSFIFPGGHNEQFF	TGTGCCAGCAGCTTCATCTTCCCCGGGGGCCACAATGAGCAGTTCTTC
TRBV20-1	17	TRBD2	TRBJ2-1	few	CSARNIPAGVGNNEQFF	TGCAGTGCCCGCAACATCCCCGCGGGAGTGGGGAACAATGAGCAGTTCTTC
TRBV4-2	14	-	TRBJ2-1	-	CANPVTSSYNEQFF	TGTGCCAACCCAGTGACGAGCTCCTACAATGAGCAGTTCTTC
TRBV7-9	17	-	TRBJ2-7	few	CASSLAETGGQPYEQYF	TGTGCCAGCAGCTTAGCGGAGACAGGTGGGCAACCCTACGAGCAGTACTTC
TRBV6-2/TRBV6-3	16	TRBD2	TRBJ2-7	-	CASSPRSGRIVAEQYF	TGTGCCAGCAGTCCGCGTAGCGGGAGAATAGTCGCCGAGCAGTACTTC
TRBV28	14	-	TRBJ2-1	-	CASSFFAEINEQFF	TGTGCCAGCAGTTTCTTCGCCGAGATCAATGAGCAGTTCTTC
TRBV18	15	TRBD2	TRBJ2-1	few	CASSPLSGGPNEQFF	TGTGCCAGCTCACCCCTGTCGGGAGGGCCGAATGAGCAGTTCTTC
TRBV20-1	13	-	TRBJ2-1	-	CSASVQVTNEQFF	TGCAGTGCTAGTGTACAGGTGACCAATGAGCAGTTCTTC
TRBV7-3	15	-	TRBJ2-1	-	CASSLEQIRYNEQFF	TGTGCCAGCAGCTTGGAGCAGATCCGCTACAATGAGCAGTTCTTC
TRBV5-1	14	-	TRBJ2-7	few	CASSFGARVVEQYF	TGCGCCAGCAGCTTTGGGGCGAGGGTCGTAGAGCAGTACTTC
TRBV28	15	TRBD1	TRBJ2-4	few	CASSQAGGPKNIQYF	TGTGCCAGCAGTCAAGCAGGGGGCCCCAAAAACATTCAGTACTTC
TRBV15	13	-	TRBJ2-7	few	CATSGRRGGEQYF	TGTGCCACCAGCGGCCGTAGGGGTGGCGAGCAGTACTTC
TRBV10-3	14	TRBD1	TRBJ2-7	-	CAISDIRDSYEQYF	TGTGCCATCAGTGATATCCGGGACAGCTACGAGCAGTACTTC
TRBV20-1	13	-	TRBJ2-7	few	CSASSEAGYEQYF	TGCAGTGCTAGTTCGGAGGCTGGGTACGAGCAGTACTTC
TRBV20-1	13	-	TRBJ2-7	-	CSVPGQTTYEQYF	TGCAGTGTTCCGGGACAAACGACCTACGAGCAGTACTTC
TRBV7-2	16	TRBD2	TRBJ2-1	few	CASSLDIVGLVNEQFF	TGTGCCAGCAGCTTAGATATCGTGGGACTAGTCAATGAGCAGTTCTTC
TRBV29-1	15	TRBD2	TRBJ2-7	-	CSVGAWQREGPEQYF	TGCAGCGTTGGTGCCTGGCAGCGGGAGGGCCCCGAGCAGTACTTC
TRBV6-1	16	TRBD2	TRBJ2-1	-	CASSGAAGVLLNEQFF	TGTGCCAGCAGTGGCGCAGCGGGAGTGCTCTTGAATGAGCAGTTCTTC
TRBV12-3/TRBV12-4	14	-	TRBJ1-1	-	CASSLTRVDTEAFF	TGTGCCAGCAGTTTAACGCGGGTGGACACTGAAGCTTTCTTT
TRBV5-1	14	-	TRBJ2-7	many	CASRKEGSSYEQYF	TGCGCCAGCAGGAAGGAGGGTAGCTCCTACGAGCAGTACTTC
TRBV12-3/TRBV12-4	12	-	TRBJ2-4	few	CASHSGGNIQYF	TGTGCCAGCCACTCGGGCGGAAACATTCAGTACTTC
TRBV10-3	16	TRBD2	TRBJ2-3	few	CAIAKRDSSSTDTQYF	TGTGCCATCGCGAAGCGGGACTCCTCTAGCACAGATACGCAGTATTTT
TRBV6-5	12	-	TRBJ1-6	-	CASSYLGSPLHF	TGTGCCAGCAGTTACTTGGGATCACCCCTCCACTTT